This TCR beta chain is drawn from a study of T cell responses to AZD1222 COVID-19 vaccine. Findings and caveats of the study: Donors in the cohort were predominantly white British and more often female, and clonal diversity was possibly underestimated. Within unmutated variant regions lay the reported targets of nearly half of spike-specific TCRs.

Sequencing was performed with immunoSEQ multiplex PCR; in TCRdb, only in-frame clones are kept and a portion is missing. The data show roughly 160,000 clones, 88% seen once. This CDR3 is 15 amino acids long. The V and J ends lost 2 bases and 1 base respectively, with 9 bases between them. CDR1 is LGHDT and CDR2 is YNNKEL in the germline V gene (reference sequence). Notes on this clone: Its cognate antigen is unknown.

The receptor was isolated from an adult in good health. V is TRBV3-1 (or the pseudogene TRBV3-2) and J is TRBJ1-5; D is ambiguous. Specimen: peripheral blood, collected on day 0 of AZD1222 vaccination. The CDR3 DNA is TGTGCCAGCAGCCAATTTACGGGGAGCAATCAGCCCCAGCATTTT. This encodes CASSQFTGSNQPQHF.